The 28 T cell receptor beta chains listed next were all sequenced from one sample in a study of radiotherapy plus CTLA-4 blockade in lung cancer. The assay was immunoSEQ multiplex PCR, and TCRdb's table has in-frame clones only and misses some. This sample yields roughly 100,000 clones, of which roughly 80% are seen a single time; about 23% belongs to the top ten. The specimen comprised peripheral blood, sampled from a patient treated with radiotherapy plus ipilimumab. The source is a human donor with non-small cell lung cancer that progressed on radiotherapy plus ipilimumab.

The genes are TRBV5-5 and TRBJ1-2; D uncertain. This CDR3 is built from 13 residues. V was shortened by 3 bases and J by 7 bases, with 13 bases between the two germline ends. Germline values: CDR1 SGHKS, CDR2 YYEKEE (reference sequence). The CDR3 sequence: CASSSTDLGGYTF. The CDR3 coding sequence is TGTGCCAGCAGCTCTACGGACCTAGGTGGCTACACCTTC.

V gene TRBV11-2 combines with J gene TRBJ1-1; D remains ambiguous. The CDR3 runs to 14 residues. Trimming removed 0 bases from V and 0 bases from J, with 5 bases in between. Germline V gene sequence: CDR1 SGHAT, CDR2 FQNNGV. This CDR3 reads CASSLDVVNTEAFF. CDR3 sequence (DNA): TGTGCCAGCAGCTTAGATGTAGTGAACACTGAAGCTTTCTTT.

This clone came up once. The chain recombines TRBV29-1 with TRBJ2-2, with D perhaps TRBD2 (6 bases). The CDR3 has 12 residues. Trimming left V 1 base short and J 6 bases short, with 6 bases between. The germline gives CDR1 SQVTM, CDR2 ANQGSEA. The CDR3 coding sequence is TGCAGCGTTGAAGGGGGGGCCGGGGAGCTGTTTTTT. Translation gives CSVEGGAGELFF.

V usage is TRBV2 and J usage is TRBJ2-5, with 8 bases fitting TRBD1. CDR1 SNHLY and CDR2 FYNNEI come from the germline V gene. The CDR3 consists of 14 residues. The V segment lost 6 bases and the J segment 2 bases; nucleotides outside the gene matches: 5. The CDR3 is CASRGRTGQETQYF. In DNA, the CDR3 is TGTGCCAGCAGAGGGAGGACAGGGCAAGAGACCCAGTACTTC.

This clone was counted a single time. CDR3 in DNA: TGTGCCAGCAGTCCTGGGAGTTCAACTAATGAAAAACTGTTTTTT. This encodes CASSPGSSTNEKLFF. The chain uses TRBV11-2 and TRBJ1-4; D is ambiguous. This CDR3 contains 15 residues. In germline, CDR1 is SGHAT, CDR2 FQNNGV. V was clipped by 6 bases and J by 0 bases, with 11 bases between them.

This clone was seen only a few times. The gene calls are TRBV2 and TRBJ2-7; D is unclear. V gave up 5 bases and J gave up 6 bases, with 14 bases separating them. This CDR3 contains 13 residues. Germline CDR1 SNHLY, CDR2 FYNNEI. DNA for the CDR3: TGTGCCAGCAGTTGGTCCGGGTTCGGCGAGCAGTACGTC. Translated, it gives CASSWSGFGEQYV.

The chain couples TRBV19 to TRBJ1-1, with D perhaps matching TRBD1 (6 bases). This CDR3 has 14 amino acids. Germline CDR1 reads LNHDA; CDR2 reads SQIVND (reference sequence). V shed 3 bases and J shed 5 bases, with 13 bases lying between them. The CDR3 reads CASSIRGPITEAFF. In DNA form, the CDR3 reads TGTGCCAGTAGTATCAGGGGACCCATTACTGAAGCTTTCTTT.

This chain uses TRBV27 with TRBJ1-1, with D possibly being TRBD1 (6 bases). V lost 6 bases to trimming and J lost 5 bases, with 22 bases between them. CDR1 and CDR2 (germline): MNHEY, SMNVEV (reference sequence). The CDR3 extends over 16 amino acids. The CDR3 DNA reads as TGTGCCAGCAGCCATAAGGTGCCGGGAGGGGGGACTGAAGCTTTCTTT. It yields the protein CASSHKVPGGGTEAFF.

J is TRBJ2-2 and V is TRBV29-1; no clear D. The ends were cut back, 3 bases at V and 8 bases at J, with 10 bases in the middle. This CDR3 is built from 12 residues. Germline CDR1 reads SQVTM; CDR2 reads ANQGSEA. The CDR3 sequence: CSVEFRVGELFF. The CDR3 DNA reads as TGCAGCGTTGAGTTTCGGGTGGGGGAGCTGTTTTTT.

V gene TRBV28 combines with J gene TRBJ1-5, with 10 bases matching TRBD1. Germline V gene data show CDR1 as MDHEN and CDR2 as SYDVKM. CDR3 length equals 17 residues. The V gene end was trimmed by 5 bases and the J gene end by 6 bases; junction bases not matched to a gene: 13. The CDR3 DNA reads as TGTGCCAGCAGTCCCCTGCGGACAGGGGGAATGAGTCAGCCCCAGCATTTT. It specifies CASSPLRTGGMSQPQHF.

This clone came up once. The J gene is TRBJ1-1, the V gene TRBV2; TRBD1 aligns across 9 bases. V gave up 6 bases and J gave up 0 bases; unmatched junction bases: 11. The germline V gene has CDR1 SNHLY and CDR2 FYNNEI. CDR3 length: 17 amino acids. In DNA, the CDR3 is TGTGCCAGCAGCGCCGCCCTAAACAGGGGGCTGAACACTGAAGCTTTCTTT. Its protein product is CASSAALNRGLNTEAFF.

This clone occurred once. CDR3 sequence: CASSLAGQVSNQPQHF. CDR3 DNA: TGTGCCAGCAGCTTAGCTGGACAGGTTAGCAATCAGCCCCAGCATTTT. This chain joins TRBV7-2 and TRBJ1-5, with 7 positions matching TRBD1. The CDR3 covers 16 residues. The germline V gene has CDR1 SGHTA and CDR2 FQGNSA. V shed 0 bases, J shed 0 bases, and the junction held 2 bases outside the gene matches.

This clone was recorded only once. V gene TRBV2 combines with J gene TRBJ2-1; unclear D gene. From germline, CDR1 is SNHLY and CDR2 FYNNEI. The CDR3 is 11 residues long. V shed 5 bases and J shed 4 bases, with 3 bases lying between them. The CDR3 DNA is TGTGCCAGCAGTCCATACAATGAGCAGTTCTTC. Protein: CASSPYNEQFF.

This rearrangement joins TRBV7-9 to TRBJ2-5, with D possibly TRBD1 on 5 matching bases. V was cut by 5 bases and J by 9 bases, with 19 bases left in between. This CDR3 has 14 amino acids. Looked up from germline, CDR1 is SEHNR and CDR2 is FQNEAQ (reference sequence). The CDR3 DNA is TGTGCCAGCAGCAACACGCTGGGGCGAGGTTCCCAGTACTTC. It encodes CASSNTLGRGSQYF.

This clone was counted once. The chain recombines TRBV28 with TRBJ1-2, with D tentatively TRBD1 (5 bases). Trimming took off 6 bases at V and 1 base at J, with 15 bases between the two ends. The CDR3 extends over 15 amino acids. Germline V lookup: CDR1 MDHEN, CDR2 SYDVKM. The CDR3 loop reads CASSPLGLGNYGYTF. The CDR3 DNA sequence: TGTGCCAGCAGCCCCCTGGGGCTTGGTAACTATGGCTACACCTTC.

V usage is TRBV5-5 and J usage is TRBJ1-5; D uncertain. The V gene lost 4 bases and the J gene lost 3 bases, with 5 bases spanning the gap. CDR3 length: 12 residues. CDR1 is SGHKS, CDR2 YYEKEE, per germline (reference sequence). CDR3 nucleotides: TGTGCCAGCAGCCTAAACAATCAGCCCCAGCATTTT. It translates to CASSLNNQPQHF.

The count of this clone is one. In DNA, the CDR3 is TGTGCCAGCAAGGAGTGGCCGAGCATTGTAGGTTTCTTT. The encoded protein is CASKEWPSIVGFF. The chain joins TRBV2 to TRBJ1-1, with D unresolved. The CDR3 sequence is 13 residues long. Trimming shortened V by 7 bases and J by 13 bases, and 22 bases separated the two germline ends. In germline, CDR1 is SNHLY, CDR2 FYNNEI.

The chain joins TRBV29-1 to TRBJ1-1, with D uncertain. Trimming pared 4 bases from V and 5 bases from J, leaving 5 bases between. The CDR3 runs to 10 residues. The germline CDR1 and CDR2 sequences are SQVTM and ANQGSEA. For the CDR3, the DNA is TGCAGCGTTGGGGATACTGAAGCTTTCTTT. Protein: CSVGDTEAFF.

The chain carries TRBV30 and TRBJ2-2; 13 nucleotides line up with TRBD2. Germline V gene sequence: CDR1 GTSNPN, CDR2 SVGIG (reference sequence). The CDR3 extends over 16 amino acids. The trim removed 1 base at V and 7 bases at J, leaving 6 bases unmatched. The CDR3 DNA is TGTGCCTGGAGTGAACTAGCGGGAGGGCCCGGCGGGGAGCTGTTTTTT. Translating it yields CAWSELAGGPGGELFF.

This clone was counted only a few times. The gene calls are TRBV27 and TRBJ2-5, with 7 bases lining up with TRBD1. With 1 base clipped from V and 4 bases from J, the junction kept 3 bases outside the gene matches. The CDR3 is made up of 14 amino acids. Per the germline V gene, CDR1 is MNHEY and CDR2 is SMNVEV (reference sequence). The CDR3 spells CASSLWAGGETQYF. For the CDR3, the DNA is TGTGCCAGCAGTTTATGGGCAGGGGGAGAGACCCAGTACTTC.

The chain employs TRBV10-1 and TRBJ2-5; D possibly corresponds to TRBD2 (6 bases). V was trimmed by 4 bases and J by 5 bases, leaving 17 bases between them. From germline, CDR1 is WNHNN and CDR2 SYGVQD (reference sequence). The length of the CDR3 is 15 residues. In nucleotides, the CDR3 is TGCGCCAGCAGTGCGGACGACGGGGGAAGGGAGACCCAGTACTTC. This gives the protein CASSADDGGRETQYF.

V usage is TRBV6-5 and J usage is TRBJ2-2, with 8 bases lining up with TRBD1. Germline CDR1 is MNHEY and CDR2 is SVGAGI. V lost 6 bases, J lost 7 bases, and 10 bases stayed unmatched. The CDR3 consists of 15 residues. CDR3 DNA sequence: TGTGCCAGCAGATTCCAGGGGGCAGGATTCGGGGAGCTGTTTTTT. Amino acids: CASRFQGAGFGELFF.

This chain joins TRBV11-2 and TRBJ2-1; D is unclear. Germline CDR1 SGHAT, CDR2 FQNNGV. The CDR3 extends over 15 amino acids. The V end was cut by 6 bases, the J end by 8 bases, with 20 bases between. The CDR3 region has the DNA TGTGCCAGCAGGCCCGTCCTCACCTCTCGCCATGAGCAGTTCTTC. Encoded protein: CASRPVLTSRHEQFF. The variable domain in full, with the rest retrieved from reference TRBV11-2 and TRBJ2-1, is EAGVAQSPRYKIIEKRQSVAFWCNPISGHATLYWYQQILGQGPKLLIQFQNNGVVDDSQLPKDRFSAERLKGVDSTLKIQPAKLEDSAVYLCASRPVLTSRHEQFFGPGTRLTVL.

The V gene is TRBV30, the J gene TRBJ1-2; D gene ambiguous. Trimming left V 2 bases short and J 4 bases short, with 8 bases between. This CDR3 has 12 residues. Germline V gives CDR1 GTSNPN, CDR2 SVGIG (reference sequence). The CDR3 bases are TGTGCCTGGAGTTTTCGTAGCTATGGCTACACCTTC. This translates into CAWSFRSYGYTF.

The chain recombines TRBV28 with TRBJ2-5; TRBD1 matches 9 bases. The J call may be in error: the DNA end matches TRBJ2-7 better. The CDR3 consists of 15 residues. Germline values: CDR1 MDHEN, CDR2 SYDVKM. The CDR3 coding sequence is TGTGCCAGCAGTTATCCGGGACAGGGTTCGCACGAGCAGTACTTC. This sequence encodes CASSYPGQGSHEQYF.

This clone has just one count. At one end, the junction sequence differs from germline, possibly due to a read error. V is TRBV27 and J is TRBJ2-3; D remains ambiguous. This CDR3 region has 10 residues. Germline V gene lookup returns CDR1 MNHEY and CDR2 SMNVEV (reference sequence). CDR3: CASSIDTQYF. Here the CDR3 DNA reads TGTGCCAGCAGCATAGATACGCAGTATTTT.

A remark on this clone: Given the absence of the conserved phenylalanine or tryptophan at the CDR3 end, a read error is likely. The limits of the CDR3 on the DNA are not certain, so only TCRdb's listed CDR3 is given. The chain couples TRBV2 to TRBJ1-1. The CDR3 spans 10 residues, counting both ends. Germline CDR1 is SNHLY and CDR2 is FYNNEI. CDR3 amino acids: CASSTQEARI.

A single count supports this clone. This rearrangement joins TRBV9 to TRBJ2-1, with D possibly TRBD2 on 7 matching bases. CDR1 and CDR2 from the germline V gene are SGDLS and YYNGEE. The ends were cut back, 3 bases at V and 4 bases at J, with 14 bases in the middle. The CDR3 is 15 residues long. The CDR3 spells CASSGGASGYNEQFF. The CDR3 nucleotides read TGTGCCAGCAGCGGGGGGGCTAGCGGTTACAATGAGCAGTTCTTC.